The 3 T cell receptor beta chains below all came from one sample that was sequenced in a study of shared clonotypes between healthy human individuals. Naive CD8 cells, CD45RO-negative and positively selected for CCR7, excluded terminally differentiated effector memory CD45RA+ cells. Assay: immunoSEQ multiplex PCR; the TCRdb copy retains only in-frame clones and omits some. The data show approximately 2,200,000 clones, 85% to 95% seen once. Input material: naive CD8+ T cells from PBMCs. These receptors all come from a man younger than 35 in good health. Some clones in this sample may be carry-over from other donors' samples.

The V and J genes are TRBV7-9 and TRBJ2-5; TRBD1 matches 7 bases. CDR3 length: 15 amino acids. CDR1 and CDR2 (germline): SEHNR, FQNEAQ (reference sequence). Trimming took 11 bases from V and 0 from J; bases not matched to a gene: 12. DNA of the CDR3: TGTGCCGGGCGATTGGGGACAGAATACCAAGAGACCCAGTACTTC. Translating gives CAGRLGTEYQETQYF.

This rearrangement joins TRBV5-1 to TRBJ2-7; TRBD2 agrees at 7 bases. The CDR3 has 15 residues. Germline assignment: CDR1 SGHRS and CDR2 YFSETQ. With V trimmed by 0 bases and J by 0 bases, 3 bases remained unmatched. The CDR3 here is CASSLELAYSYEQYF. CDR3 nucleotide sequence: TGCGCCAGCAGCTTGGAACTAGCGTACTCCTACGAGCAGTACTTC.

The gene calls are TRBV9 and TRBJ2-7; possible D gene TRBD2, 6 bases. CDR3 length: 17 amino acids. Germline V gives CDR1 SGDLS, CDR2 YYNGEE. Trimming left V 0 bases short and J 0 bases short, with 16 bases between. The CDR3 region has the DNA TGTGCCAGCAGCGTAGGGTTTGGGGGGAAGAGCTCCTACGAGCAGTACTTC. Encoded protein: CASSVGFGGKSSYEQYF. The full variable domain, rest sourced from reference TRBV9 and TRBJ2-7, is DSGVTQTPKHLITATGQRVTLRCSPRSGDLSVYWYQQSLDQGLQFLIQYYNGEERAKGNILERFSAQQFPDLHSELNLSSLELGDSALYFCASSVGFGGKSSYEQYFGPGTRLTVT.